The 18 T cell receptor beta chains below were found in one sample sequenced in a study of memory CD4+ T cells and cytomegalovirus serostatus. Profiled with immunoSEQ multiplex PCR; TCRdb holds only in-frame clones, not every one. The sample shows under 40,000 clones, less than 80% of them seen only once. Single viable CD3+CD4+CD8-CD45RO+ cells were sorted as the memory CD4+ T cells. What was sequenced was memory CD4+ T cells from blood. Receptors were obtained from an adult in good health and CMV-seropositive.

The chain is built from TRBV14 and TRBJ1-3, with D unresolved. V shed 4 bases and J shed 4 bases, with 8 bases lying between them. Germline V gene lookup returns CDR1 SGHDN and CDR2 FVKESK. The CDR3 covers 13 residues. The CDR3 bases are TGTGCCAGCAGCCTCCTGGGCGGAAACACCATATATTTT. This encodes CASSLLGGNTIYF.

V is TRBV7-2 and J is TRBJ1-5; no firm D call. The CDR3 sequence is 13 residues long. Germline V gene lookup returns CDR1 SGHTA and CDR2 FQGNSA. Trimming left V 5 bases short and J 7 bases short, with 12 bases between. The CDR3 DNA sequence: TGTGCCAGCAGCCAAAGGGTAGCCCAGCCCCAGCATTTT. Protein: CASSQRVAQPQHF. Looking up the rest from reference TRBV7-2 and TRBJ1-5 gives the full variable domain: GAGVSQSPSNKVTEKGKDVELRCDPISGHTALYWYRQSLGQGLEFLIYFQGNSAPDKSGLPSDRFSAERTGGSVSTLTIQRTQQEDSAVYLCASSQRVAQPQHFGDGTRLSIL.

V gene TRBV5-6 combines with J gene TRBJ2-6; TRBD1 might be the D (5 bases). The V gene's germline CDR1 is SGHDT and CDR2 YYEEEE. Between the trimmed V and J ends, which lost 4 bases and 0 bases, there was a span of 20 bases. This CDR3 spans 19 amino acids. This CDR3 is CASSPIWTRTDSGANVLTF. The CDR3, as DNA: TGTGCCAGCAGCCCTATTTGGACACGGACGGACTCTGGGGCCAACGTCCTGACTTTC.

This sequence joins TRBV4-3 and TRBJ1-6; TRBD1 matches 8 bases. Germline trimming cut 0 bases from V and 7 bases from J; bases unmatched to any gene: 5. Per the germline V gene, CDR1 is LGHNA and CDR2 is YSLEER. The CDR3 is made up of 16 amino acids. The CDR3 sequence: CASSQEWGTGNSPLHF. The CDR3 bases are TGCGCCAGCAGCCAAGAGTGGGGGACAGGCAATTCACCCCTCCACTTT.

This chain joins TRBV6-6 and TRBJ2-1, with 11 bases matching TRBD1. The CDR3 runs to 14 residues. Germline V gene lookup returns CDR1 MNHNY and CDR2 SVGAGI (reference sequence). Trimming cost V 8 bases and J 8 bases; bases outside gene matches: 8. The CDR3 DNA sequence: TGTGCCAGCCAGGGACAGGGGGTGGTAGATGAGCAGTTCTTC. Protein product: CASQGQGVVDEQFF.

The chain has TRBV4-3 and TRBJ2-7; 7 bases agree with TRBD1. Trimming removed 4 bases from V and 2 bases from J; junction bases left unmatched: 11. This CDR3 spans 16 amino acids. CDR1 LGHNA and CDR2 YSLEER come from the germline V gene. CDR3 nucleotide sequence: TGCGCCAGCAGCCCATTCTTACAGGGGATAACCTACGAGCAGTACTTC. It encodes CASSPFLQGITYEQYF.

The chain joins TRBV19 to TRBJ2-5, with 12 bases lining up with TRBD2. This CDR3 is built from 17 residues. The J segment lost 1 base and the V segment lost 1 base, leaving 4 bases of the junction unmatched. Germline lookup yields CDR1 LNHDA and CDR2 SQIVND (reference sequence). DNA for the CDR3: TGTGCCAGTAGTATAGGAACTAGCGGGGGGCTCCAAGAGACCCAGTACTTC. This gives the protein CASSIGTSGGLQETQYF.

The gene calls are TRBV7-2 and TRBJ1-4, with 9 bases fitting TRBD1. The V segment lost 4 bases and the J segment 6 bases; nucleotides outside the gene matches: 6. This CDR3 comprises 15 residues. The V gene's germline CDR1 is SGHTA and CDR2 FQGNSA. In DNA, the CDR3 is TGTGCCAGCAGCTCGCGGGGACAGGGCTATGAAAAACTGTTTTTT. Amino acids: CASSSRGQGYEKLFF.

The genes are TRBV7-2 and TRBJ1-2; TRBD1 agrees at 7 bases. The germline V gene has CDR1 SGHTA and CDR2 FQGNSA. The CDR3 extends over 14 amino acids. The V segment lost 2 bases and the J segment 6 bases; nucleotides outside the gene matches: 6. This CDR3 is CASSLPDRSDGYTF. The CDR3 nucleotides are TGTGCCAGCAGCTTACCGGACAGGAGCGATGGCTACACCTTC. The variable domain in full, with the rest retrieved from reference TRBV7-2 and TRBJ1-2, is GAGVSQSPSNKVTEKGKDVELRCDPISGHTALYWYRQSLGQGLEFLIYFQGNSAPDKSGLPSDRFSAERTGGSVSTLTIQRTQQEDSAVYLCASSLPDRSDGYTFGSGTRLTVV.

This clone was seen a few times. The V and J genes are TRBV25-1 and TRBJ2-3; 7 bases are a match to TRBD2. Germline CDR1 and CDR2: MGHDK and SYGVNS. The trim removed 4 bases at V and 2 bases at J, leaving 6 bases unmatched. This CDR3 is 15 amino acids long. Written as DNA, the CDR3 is TGTGCCAGCAGTGGGGAAGCGGGGCCCACAGATACGCAGTATTTT. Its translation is CASSGEAGPTDTQYF.

This CDR3 is CSAGLREKLFF. The CDR3, as DNA: TGCAGTGCTGGTCTTAGGGAAAAACTGTTTTTT. The genes are TRBV20-1 and TRBJ1-4, with D uncertain. Germline V gene lookup returns CDR1 DFQATT and CDR2 SNEGSKA (reference sequence). V lost 5 bases to trimming and J lost 8 bases, with 9 bases between them. The CDR3 is 11 residues long.

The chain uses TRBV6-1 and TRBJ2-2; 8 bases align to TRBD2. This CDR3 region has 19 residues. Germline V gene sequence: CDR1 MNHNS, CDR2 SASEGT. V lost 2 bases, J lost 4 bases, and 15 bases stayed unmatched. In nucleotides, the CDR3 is TGTGCCAGCAGTGAACTTTCCTTTACGGGAGGGCTTTTCACCGGGGAGCTGTTTTTT. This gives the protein CASSELSFTGGLFTGELFF.

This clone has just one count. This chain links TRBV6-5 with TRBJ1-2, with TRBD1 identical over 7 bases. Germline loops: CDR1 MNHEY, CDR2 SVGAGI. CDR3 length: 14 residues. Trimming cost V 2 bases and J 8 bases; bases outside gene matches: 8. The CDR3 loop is CASSYDRLTGGYTF. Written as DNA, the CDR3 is TGTGCCAGCAGTTACGACAGGTTGACAGGGGGCTACACCTTC.

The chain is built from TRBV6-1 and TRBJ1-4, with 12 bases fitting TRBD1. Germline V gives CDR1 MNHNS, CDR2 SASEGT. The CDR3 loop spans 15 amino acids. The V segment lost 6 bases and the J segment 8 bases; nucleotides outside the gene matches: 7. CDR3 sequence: CASRARDRGREKLFF. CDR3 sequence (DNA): TGTGCCAGCAGAGCAAGGGACAGGGGGCGCGAAAAACTGTTTTTT.

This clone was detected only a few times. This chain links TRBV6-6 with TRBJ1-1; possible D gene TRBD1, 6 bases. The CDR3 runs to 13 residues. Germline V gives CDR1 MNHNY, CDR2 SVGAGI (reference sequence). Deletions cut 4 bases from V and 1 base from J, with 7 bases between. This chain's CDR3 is CASSLTGNTEAFF. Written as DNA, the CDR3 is TGTGCCAGCAGTTTGACAGGGAACACTGAAGCTTTCTTT.

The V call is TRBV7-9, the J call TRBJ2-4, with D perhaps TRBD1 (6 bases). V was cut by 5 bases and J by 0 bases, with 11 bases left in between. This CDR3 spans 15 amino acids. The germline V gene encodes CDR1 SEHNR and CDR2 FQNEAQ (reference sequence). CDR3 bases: TGTGCCAGCAGCCCACAGGGCCTAGCCAAAAACATTCAGTACTTC. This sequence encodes CASSPQGLAKNIQYF.

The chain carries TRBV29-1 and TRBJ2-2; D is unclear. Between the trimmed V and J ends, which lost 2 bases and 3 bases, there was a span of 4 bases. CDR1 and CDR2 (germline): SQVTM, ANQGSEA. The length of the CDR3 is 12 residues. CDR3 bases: TGCAGCGTTGAATGTGACACCGGGGAGCTGTTTTTT. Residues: CSVECDTGELFF.

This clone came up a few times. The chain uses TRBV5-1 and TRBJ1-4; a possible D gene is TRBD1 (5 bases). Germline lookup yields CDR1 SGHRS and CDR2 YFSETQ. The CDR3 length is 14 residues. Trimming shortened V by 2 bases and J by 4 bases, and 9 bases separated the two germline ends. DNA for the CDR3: TGCGCCAGCAGCTTAGGGGCAGTTAATGAAAAACTGTTTTTT. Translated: CASSLGAVNEKLFF.